The present T cell receptor (beta chain) was sequenced within a study of blood T cell repertoires in COVID-19. The CDR3 totals 13 residues. Germline CDR1 is LGHDT and CDR2 is YNNKEL (reference sequence). Between the trimmed V and J ends, which lost 3 bases and 8 bases, there was a span of 10 bases. Participants classified as exposed had met a COVID-19 case within 2 weeks before study entry. The assay was immunoSEQ multiplex PCR, and TCRdb's table has in-frame clones only and misses some. The data show some 300,000 clones, roughly nine tenths seen once. The sequencing input was PBMCs or T cells enriched from blood (not recorded which). The J gene is TRBJ2-2, the V gene TRBV3-1 (or the pseudogene TRBV3-2); D unclear. The TCR was taken from a woman aged 45-65 years who had been exposed to COVID-19. CDR3 DNA sequence: TGTGCCAGCAGCCAGTCTCACGGGGGGGAGCTGTTTTTT. The encoded protein is CASSQSHGGELFF.